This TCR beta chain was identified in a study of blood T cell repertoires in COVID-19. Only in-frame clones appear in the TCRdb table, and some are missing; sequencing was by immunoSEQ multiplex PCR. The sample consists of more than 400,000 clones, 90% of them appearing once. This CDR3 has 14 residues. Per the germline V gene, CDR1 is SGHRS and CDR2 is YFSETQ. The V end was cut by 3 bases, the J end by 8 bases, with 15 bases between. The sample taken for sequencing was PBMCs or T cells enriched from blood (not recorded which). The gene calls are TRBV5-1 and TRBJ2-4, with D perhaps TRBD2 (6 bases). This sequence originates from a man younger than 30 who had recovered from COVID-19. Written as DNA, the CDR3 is TGCGCCAGCAGCTCTTATGCCGGAGGGGACATTCAGTACTTC. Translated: CASSSYAGGDIQYF.